The clone carrying this T cell receptor (beta chain) was counted only a few times. Trimming cost V 0 bases and J 6 bases, with 9 bases left between them. CDR3 length: 13 residues. Germline CDR1 SGHKS, CDR2 YYEKEE (reference sequence). Libraries were prepared by immunoSEQ multiplex PCR; TCRdb keeps only in-frame clonotypes and omits some of them. This repertoire shows around 200,000 clones, approximately 84% found once; its top ten account for more than 5.5%. The data belong to a study of blood T cell repertoires in COVID-19. Across the study: From the United States, Italy and Spain came samples of acute and convalescent COVID-19. T cells, B-cell-depleted T cells, or PBMCs supplied cDNA or gDNA.

Sequencing used peripheral blood. The chain combines TRBV5-5 with TRBJ1-1; no firm D call. The receptor was isolated from a human donor in a cohort sampled during active COVID-19. The CDR3 DNA reads as TGTGCCAGCAGCTTGGCCGGGAGTGCTGAAGCTTTCTTT. Translating gives CASSLAGSAEAFF.